The sequence of this T cell receptor beta chain was determined in a study of T cells in Graves' hyperthyroidism and ophthalmopathy. Study-level findings and limits: Blood held most thyroid clonotypes expanded above 0.001 frequency.

For this clonotype: Its target is not known.

The CDR3 loop spans 16 amino acids. Trimming stripped 6 bases from V and 4 bases from J, with 20 bases between. Germline V gene lookup returns CDR1 KGHDR and CDR2 SFDVKD. Ophthalmopathy cases scored 3 or more on the Clinical Activity Score and 4 or more on NOSPECS grade, with duration below 3 months. Exclusion followed for patients with uncontrolled infection, other autoimmune disease, pregnancy or lactation. Each diagnosis was grounded in clinical symptoms, serum thyroxine and TRAb, thyroid ultrasound, and orbital computed tomography. Using RNA transcripts as the source, TCR beta CDR3 regions were amplified. The HTBI set primed first-round TCR CDR3 RT-PCR. TCRdb analysed the multiplex PCR reads with MiXCR anew, one entry per CDR3 protein. This repertoire shows 300,000 to 400,000 distinct CDR3 sequences, less than 20% found once; its top ten account for less than 45%.

The receptor's source is a man aged 18-30 years with Graves' ophthalmopathy. The chain is built from TRBV24-1 and TRBJ1-2; perhaps TRBD1 as D (5 bases). The sequenced sample consisted of blood. CDR3 nucleotides: TGTGCCACCAGTCCCTCCGACAACCTGGGGCCCTATGGCTACACCTTC. This encodes CATSPSDNLGPYGYTF.